The clone carrying this TCR beta chain has a single count. What it recognizes is unknown. The CDR3 is 15 amino acids. V was clipped by 4 bases and J by 1 base; unmatched bases: 3. Germline V gives CDR1 SGHDT, CDR2 YYEEEE. This sample stems from a study of pediatric ulcerative colitis. Study as a whole: Most patients had pancolitis, and two had left-sided colitis. General study points: Ulcerative colitis patients shared more blood-rectal clones than controls.

The survey-level immunoSEQ assay was used. Clones were read by immunoSEQ multiplex PCR, and TCRdb kept only the in-frame ones, dropping some. The table includes about 36,000 clones, around 78% detected once. During colonoscopy, one to two rectal pinch biopsies were collected. This chain uses TRBV5-6 with TRBJ1-5, with 9 bases identical to TRBD1. The clonotype comes from a boy between 10 and 17 years old with moderate ulcerative colitis. Sequencing was performed on gut tissue. The CDR3 region is CASSPGTGSNQPQHF. For the CDR3, the DNA is TGTGCCAGCAGCCCTGGGACAGGGAGCAATCAGCCCCAGCATTTT.